These 10 T cell receptor beta chains were sequenced from one sample in a study of blood T cells in healthy people across ages. Together with a sample-barcoded 5' primer, a J-beta primer mix was included in a second PCR lasting roughly 6 to 12 cycles. TCRdb used MiXCR to reprocess the 5' RACE reads, holding one entry per CDR3 protein. This sample has 1.5 million to 2 million distinct CDR3 sequences, with roughly 52% found just once. Sample: blood. The source is a woman in her thirties or forties in good health.

The chain combines TRBV5-1 with TRBJ2-3; 8 positions agree with TRBD2. The CDR3 runs 16 residues. The V and J ends lost 0 bases and 6 bases, in that order; junction bases with no gene match: 9. Germline values: CDR1 SGHRS, CDR2 YFSETQ. This CDR3 reads CASSLERGGSEDTQYF. The CDR3 region has the DNA TGCGCCAGCAGCTTGGAACGGGGGGGCTCGGAGGATACGCAGTATTTT.

V usage is TRBV6-2 or TRBV6-3 and J usage is TRBJ2-6; perhaps TRBD1 as D (6 bases). Trimming left V 6 bases short and J 3 bases short, with 12 bases between. CDR1 is MNHEY, CDR2 SVGEGT, per germline. The CDR3 consists of 15 residues. CDR3 residues: CASRSTGFGANVLTF. CDR3 nucleotide sequence: TGTGCCAGCAGGAGCACAGGGTTTGGGGCCAACGTCCTGACTTTC.

This chain links TRBV20-1 with TRBJ2-3, with no clear D. Germline V gene lookup returns CDR1 DFQATT and CDR2 SNEGSKA (reference sequence). CDR3 length: 16 residues. The ends were cut back, 1 base at V and 6 bases at J, with 20 bases in the middle. CDR3 coding DNA: TGCAGTGCTAGAGGAGTACGGAGTGGAACAACCGATACGCAGTATTTT. This codes for CSARGVRSGTTDTQYF.

The V and J genes are TRBV6-5 and TRBJ2-1; 10 nucleotides agree with TRBD1. Germline values: CDR1 MNHEY, CDR2 SVGAGI. With V trimmed by 4 bases and J by 7 bases, 10 bases remained unmatched. The CDR3 extends over 16 amino acids. CDR3 protein: CASSFTRDRGLNEQFF. CDR3 sequence (DNA): TGTGCCAGCAGTTTTACCCGGGACAGGGGTTTGAATGAGCAGTTCTTC.

In nucleotides, the CDR3 is TGCAGCGTTGAATCGGAGAGTTCTAACTATGGCTACACCTTC. As protein: CSVESESSNYGYTF. This chain connects TRBV29-1 to TRBJ1-2; D is unclear. The CDR3 runs to 14 residues. The V gene lost 2 bases and the J gene lost 0 bases, with 10 bases spanning the gap. CDR1 and CDR2 from the germline V gene are SQVTM and ANQGSEA.

The CDR3 sequence: CAISGGRTGLTSPSFNEQYF. CDR3 nucleotide sequence: TGTGCCATCAGTGGGGGGAGGACAGGCCTGACTAGCCCGTCATTCAATGAGCAGTACTTC. The chain has TRBV10-3 and TRBJ2-7, with D perhaps TRBD1 or TRBD2 (7 bases each). The CDR3 spans 20 residues. In germline, CDR1 is ENHRY, CDR2 SYGVKD. V was trimmed by 4 bases and J by 7 bases, leaving 35 bases between them.

This clonotype was recorded a few times. This rearrangement joins TRBV5-1 to TRBJ2-1; possibly TRBD1 for D (6 bases). Deletions cut 1 base from V and 6 bases from J, with 14 bases between. CDR3 length equals 15 residues. The germline V gene has CDR1 SGHRS and CDR2 YFSETQ. Here the CDR3 reads CASSLTAPGANEQFF. The CDR3 DNA reads as TGCGCCAGCAGCTTGACCGCCCCAGGGGCCAATGAGCAGTTCTTC.

The chain combines TRBV7-6 with TRBJ2-7; possibly TRBD1 for D (7 bases). This CDR3 spans 15 amino acids. Germline V gene data show CDR1 as SGHVS and CDR2 as FNYEAQ. Trimming took off 5 bases at V and 0 bases at J, with 14 bases between the two ends. CDR3 DNA: TGTGCCAGCAGCAAAAGACAGGGACTCTCCTACGAGCAGTACTTC. Its translation: CASSKRQGLSYEQYF.

The chain has TRBV6-1 and TRBJ1-2, with D perhaps matching TRBD1 (5 bases). This CDR3 has 18 amino acids. Trimming removed 0 bases at V and 4 bases at J, with 21 bases between. The V gene's germline CDR1 is MNHNS and CDR2 SASEGT. CDR3 coding DNA: TGTGCCAGCAGTGAAGCCGCATTGGGGACTGCCACTAGCTATGGCTACACCTTC. Amino acid sequence: CASSEAALGTATSYGYTF.

The chain links TRBV4-3 to TRBJ1-2, with no clear D. CDR3 size: 14 residues. The V end lost 0 bases, the J end lost 8 bases, and 13 bases lay between the germline ends. The germline V gene encodes CDR1 LGHNA and CDR2 YSLEER. The CDR3 DNA sequence: TGCGCCAGCAGCCAAGATTCCGGTCTGGGGGGCTACACCTTC. Its translation is CASSQDSGLGGYTF.